The source of this T cell receptor (beta chain) is a study of cytomegalovirus exposure and HLA in healthy donors. Germline V gene sequence: CDR1 SNHLY, CDR2 FYNNEI. The CDR3 has 16 amino acids. Trimming stripped 6 bases from V and 4 bases from J, with 19 bases between. It was with 60 Vbeta and 13 Jbeta primers that the PCR ran. Generated by immunoSEQ multiplex PCR, the TCRdb table keeps only in-frame clones and is missing some. The data show around 100,000 clones, with about 85% seen just once and around 3.9% held by the top ten. The origin of this receptor is a man aged 30 to 39 in good health and CMV-seronegative. The chain links TRBV2 to TRBJ1-5; D is ambiguous. The sample consisted of PBMCs. CDR3 DNA: TGTGCCAGCAGCGACCGCATTCGGGGAGATAATCAGCCCCAGCATTTT. Translation: CASSDRIRGDNQPQHF.